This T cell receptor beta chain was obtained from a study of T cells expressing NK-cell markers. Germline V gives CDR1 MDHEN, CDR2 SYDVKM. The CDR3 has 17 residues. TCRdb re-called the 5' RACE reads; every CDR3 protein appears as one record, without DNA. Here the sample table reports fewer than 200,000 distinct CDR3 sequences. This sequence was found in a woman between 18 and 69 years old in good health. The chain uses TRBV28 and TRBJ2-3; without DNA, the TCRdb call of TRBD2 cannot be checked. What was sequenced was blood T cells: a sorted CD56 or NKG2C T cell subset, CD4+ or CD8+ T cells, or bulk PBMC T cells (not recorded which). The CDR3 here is CASTSTGGAGAPDTQYF.